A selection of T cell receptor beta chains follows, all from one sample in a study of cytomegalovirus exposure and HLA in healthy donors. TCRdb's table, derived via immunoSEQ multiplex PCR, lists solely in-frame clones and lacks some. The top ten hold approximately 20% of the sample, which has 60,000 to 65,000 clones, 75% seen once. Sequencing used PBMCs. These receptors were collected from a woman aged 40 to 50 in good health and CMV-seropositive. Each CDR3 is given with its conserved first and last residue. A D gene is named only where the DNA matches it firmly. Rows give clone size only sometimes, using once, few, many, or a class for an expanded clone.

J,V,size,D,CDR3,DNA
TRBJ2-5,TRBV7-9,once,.,CASSLGQGEETQYF,TGTGCCAGCAGCTTGGGGCAGGGCGAAGAGACCCAGTACTTC
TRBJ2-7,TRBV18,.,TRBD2,CASSPTDPGGYEQYF,TGTGCCAGCTCACCGACCGACCCCGGGGGGTACGAGCAGTACTTC
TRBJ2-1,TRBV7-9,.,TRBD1,CSSSLQRQGSYNEQFF,TGTTCCAGCAGCTTACAACGACAGGGTTCCTACAATGAGCAGTTCTTC
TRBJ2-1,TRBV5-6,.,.,CASSLADEQFF,TGTGCCAGCAGCTTGGCCGATGAGCAGTTCTTC
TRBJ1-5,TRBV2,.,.,CASTGDGQSNQPQHF,TGTGCCAGCACCGGAGACGGACAGAGCAATCAGCCCCAGCATTTT
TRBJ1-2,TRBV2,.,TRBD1,CASSEGGQGARGYTF,TGTGCCAGCAGTGAAGGGGGACAGGGGGCTAGAGGCTACACCTTC
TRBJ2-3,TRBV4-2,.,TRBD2,CASSQGLAGAFTDTQYF,TGTGCCAGCAGCCAAGGTTTAGCGGGGGCCTTCACAGATACGCAGTATTTT
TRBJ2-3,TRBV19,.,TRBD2,CASSSAAGISTDTQYF,TGTGCCAGTAGTTCTGCAGCGGGGATTAGCACAGATACGCAGTATTTT
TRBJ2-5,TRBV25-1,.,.,CASSAREFQETQYF,TGTGCCAGCAGTGCCCGGGAGTTCCAAGAGACCCAGTACTTC
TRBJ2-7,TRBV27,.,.,CASSLTLGQGYEQYF,TGTGCCAGCAGTTTAACCTTAGGGCAGGGTTACGAGCAGTACTTC
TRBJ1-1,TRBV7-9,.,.,CSSQVEGGTEAFF,TGTTCCAGCCAAGTGGAGGGAGGAACTGAAGCTTTCTTT
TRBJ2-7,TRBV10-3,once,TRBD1,CAISGTGGMVEQYF,TGTGCCATCAGTGGAACAGGGGGTATGGTCGAGCAGTACTTC
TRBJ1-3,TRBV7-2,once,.,CASSWDSLSGNTIYF,TGTGCCAGCAGCTGGGACTCCCTCTCTGGAAACACCATATATTTT
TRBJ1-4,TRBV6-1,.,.,CASSQGRVVEKLFF,TGTGCCAGCAGTCAGGGCAGGGTGGTGGAAAAACTGTTTTTT
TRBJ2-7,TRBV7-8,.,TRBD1,CASSHGQGMVHEQYF,TGTGCCAGCAGCCATGGACAGGGAATGGTCCACGAGCAGTACTTC
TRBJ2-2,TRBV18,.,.,CASSPADTGELFF,TGTGCCAGCTCACCGGCCGACACCGGGGAGCTGTTTTTT
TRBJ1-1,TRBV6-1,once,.,CASTSLGGWTEAFF,TGTGCCAGCACGTCTTTGGGGGGGTGGACTGAAGCTTTCTTT
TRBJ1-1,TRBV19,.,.,CASSIEAGRAFF,TGTGCCAGTAGTATAGAAGCCGGGAGGGCTTTCTTT
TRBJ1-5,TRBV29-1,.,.,CSVMLGRDQPQHF,TGCAGCGTTATGCTCGGCAGGGATCAGCCCCAGCATTTT
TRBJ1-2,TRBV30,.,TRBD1,CAWSVQGQGWTGYTF,TGTGCCTGGAGTGTACAAGGACAGGGATGGACTGGCTACACCTTC
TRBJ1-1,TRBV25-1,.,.,CASSVLAGRTEAFF,TGTGCCAGCAGTGTTTTGGCGGGGAGGACTGAAGCTTTCTTT
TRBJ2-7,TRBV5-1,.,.,CASSLEGGISYEQYF,TGCGCCAGCAGCTTGGAGGGCGGGATCTCCTACGAGCAGTACTTC
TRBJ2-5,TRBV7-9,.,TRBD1,CASSSGQGAREETQYF,TGTGCCAGCAGCTCGGGACAGGGGGCAAGGGAAGAGACCCAGTACTTC
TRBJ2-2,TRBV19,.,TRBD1,CASRVTGGNTGELFF,TGTGCCAGTAGAGTGACAGGGGGGAACACCGGGGAGCTGTTTTTT
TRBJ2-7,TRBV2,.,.,CASSVQGVGPYEQYF,TGTGCCAGCTCTGTGCAAGGCGTGGGGCCATACGAGCAGTACTTC
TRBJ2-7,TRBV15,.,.,CATSREGQGPYEQYF,TGTGCCACCAGCCGGGAGGGACAGGGCCCCTACGAGCAGTACTTC
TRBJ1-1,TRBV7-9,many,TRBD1,CASSRTGSTEAFF,TGTGCCAGCAGCCGGACAGGGAGCACTGAAGCTTTCTTT
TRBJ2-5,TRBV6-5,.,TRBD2,CASSEAGPQTQYF,TGTGCCAGCAGTGAAGCGGGGCCTCAGACCCAGTACTTC
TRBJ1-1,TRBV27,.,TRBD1,CASRRQGGETEAFF,TGTGCCAGCAGACGACAGGGGGGAGAAACTGAAGCTTTCTTT
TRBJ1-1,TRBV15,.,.,CATSVALNTEAFF,TGTGCCACCAGCGTGGCCTTGAACACTGAAGCTTTCTTT
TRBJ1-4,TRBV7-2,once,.,CSSSPEGWAQNEKLFF,TGTTCCAGCAGCCCCGAGGGTTGGGCTCAAAATGAAAAACTGTTTTTT
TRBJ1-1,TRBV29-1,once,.,CSVETATSGRGEAFF,TGCAGCGTTGAAACGGCCACCTCAGGCCGGGGGGAAGCTTTCTTT
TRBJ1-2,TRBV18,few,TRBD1,CASSPPIDRGVGGYTF,TGTGCCAGCTCACCGCCAATCGACAGGGGAGTCGGTGGCTACACCTTC
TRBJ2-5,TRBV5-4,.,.,CASSSLGGGGETQYF,TGTGCCAGCAGCTCCTTGGGAGGGGGTGGGGAGACCCAGTACTTC
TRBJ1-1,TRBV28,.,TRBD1,CASSRQGAGNTEAFF,TGTGCCAGCAGTAGACAGGGGGCAGGGAACACTGAAGCTTTCTTT
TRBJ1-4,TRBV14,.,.,CASSQDYGVSEKLFF,TGTGCCAGCAGCCAAGATTACGGGGTTTCTGAAAAACTGTTTTTT
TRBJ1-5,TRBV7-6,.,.,CASSPSQNQPQHF,TGTGCCAGCAGCCCTAGCCAGAATCAGCCCCAGCATTTT
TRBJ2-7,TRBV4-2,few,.,CASSLEEYSTYEQYF,TGTGCCAGCAGCTTAGAGGAGTACTCTACCTACGAGCAGTACTTC
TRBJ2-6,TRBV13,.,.,CASTPWGLEPGANVLTF,TGTGCCAGCACCCCTTGGGGACTCGAGCCTGGGGCCAACGTCCTGACTTTC
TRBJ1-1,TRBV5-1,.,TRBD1,CASSRTGTGGNMNTEAFF,TGCGCCAGCAGCCGGACCGGGACAGGGGGCAACATGAACACTGAAGCTTTCTTT
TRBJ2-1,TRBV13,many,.,CASSLEGVSNEQFF,TGTGCCAGCAGCTTAGAGGGGGTTAGCAATGAGCAGTTCTTC